This T cell receptor (beta chain) was documented in a study of STAT3 mutations in large granular lymphocyte leukemia (dated by TCRdb to 2018 to 2020). In the study overall: Canonical activating STAT3 mutations were detected in roughly half of the longitudinally sequenced T-LGLL patients. Serial deep sequencing of TCRbeta CDR3 and STAT3 was performed in patients with T-cell large granular lymphocyte leukemia to reconstruct clonal hierarchy and dynamics. From an initial cohort of roughly 210 LGL patients, about 17 representative T-LGLL cases were picked for longitudinal TCRbeta and STAT3 sequencing. On average, sequencing was done at around 3.6 time points per patient, with the number of samplings ranging from 2 to 8. Over half of the T-LGLL patients were given one or more immunosuppressive therapy regimens, and roughly 37% of the treated patients had a hematologic response. As controls, the study also included longitudinal sequencing of a couple of patients with natural killer LGL leukemia.

TCRbeta libraries were sequenced on an Illumina MiSeq, and an average of around 44,000 productive templates per sample was obtained. Using multiplex PCR amplification, the immunoSEQ assay generated the TCRbeta CDR3 libraries. From the authors' description of their analysis: Following a previously defined approach, repertoire diversity was calculated, and values close to 0 point to extremely monoclonal samples. The table comes from immuneACCESS by way of TCRdb, which keeps in-frame sequences with V and J called. Part of the clones is missing from these tables; in studies checked, under half for an unresolved V gene and the rest for unknown reasons. The V and J calls and the clone size are those of that table, but D and trimming were determined from the DNA. Present in this sample are about 1,600 clones, about 88% of which were seen just once. 15% of the sample is held by the ten biggest clonotypes.

In the case of this clone: Its binding antigen is unknown. No base qualities exist here, and no much larger clone lies one base off it.

Reading the germline V gene (reference sequence) gives CDR1 SGHNT and CDR2 YYREEE. V is cut back by 0 bases and J by 4 bases, with 0 bases in the junction unmatched. Spanning cysteine to phenylalanine, the CDR3 consists of 15 amino acids. Only the CDR3 part of the read is kept: 45 bases, read in frame from the first base. DNA was extracted from blood mononuclear cells, with the same DNA used for both TCR and STAT3 sequencing. Broader findings and caveats from the paper: At least one immunodominant TCRbeta clonotype was present in every T-LGLL patient, and multiple immunodominant subclonotypes appeared in about half of the T-LGLL patients. Because no samples were available when a clone first appeared, clonal expansion had to be inferred from samplings taken at other points. The linking of therapy response to changes in TCR clonal burden was complicated by variable intervals between samplings and differing treatment regimens. In several patients, dominant TCR clone burden exceeded STAT3 mutant burden, suggesting STAT3 mutation arose secondarily within a pre-expanded clone. In 6 of 18 patients, TCR clonotype switching occurred after therapy, and every newly emerging clone was STAT3 wild type. Persisting codominant clonotypes in some patients meant a small but highly pathogenic clone may have been missed.

Input material: peripheral blood mononuclear cells. The rearranged chain carries TRBV5-4 and TRBJ1-6; TRBD1 lines up with 8 middle nucleotides. The origin of this receptor is a woman in her thirties or forties with T-cell large granular lymphocyte leukemia. Some clones in this sample may be carry-over from other donors' samples. The age is the age at diagnosis. CDR3 reads: CASSLGDRYNSPLHF. The DNA reads as follows: TGTGCCAGCAGCTTGGGGGACAGGTATAATTCACCCCTCCACTTT.